In its sample, the clone carrying this T cell receptor (beta chain) was seen a few times. The antigen remains undetermined. Trimming took off 0 bases at V and 5 bases at J, with 11 bases between the two ends. Germline V gene data show CDR1 as GTSNPN and CDR2 as SVGIG (reference sequence). CDR3 length equals 13 residues. The sample comes from a study of T-cell reconstitution after alpha-beta-depleted transplantation in children. Unique molecular identifiers were incorporated during preparation of the TCRbeta library. TCRdb recomputed calls from the PCR reads with MiXCR, one row per CDR3 protein. This sample has fewer than 700,000 distinct CDR3 sequences, with 10% to 15% found just once. Findings and limits, study-wide: Where alpha-beta T cells came from about two months after transplant was reportedly several hundred expanded graft clones. Some patients owed their high day-60 TCRbeta diversity to surviving recipient T cells and thymic progenitors.

The TCR was taken from a male patient aged 10 to 17 who had a stem cell transplant for acute myeloid leukemia, so the T cells may come from the graft donor. The J gene is TRBJ2-7, the V gene TRBV30; no clear D gene. Source: PBMCs, mostly from graft donor cells, taken 360 days after TCRalphabeta/CD19-depleted stem cell transplant. The CDR3 protein is CAWSVGPGHEQYF. CDR3 DNA sequence: TGTGCCTGGAGTGTAGGGCCAGGTCACGAGCAGTACTTC. Supplemented by reference TRBV30 and TRBJ2-7, the full variable domain reads SQTIHQWPATLVQPVGSPLSLECTVEGTSNPNLYWYRQAAGRGLQLLFYSVGIGQISSEVPQNLSASRPQDRQFILSSKKLLLSDSGFYLCAWSVGPGHEQYFGPGTRLTVT.